The 24 T cell receptor beta chains listed next were all sequenced from one sample in a study of blood T cell repertoires in COVID-19 (dated by TCRdb to about 2020). Libraries were made using the immunoSEQ multiplex PCR assay. The table was pulled from immuneACCESS by TCRdb, which kept in-frame rearrangements only. Such tables lose some clones; where checked, under half of the loss comes from unresolved V genes, and the rest has no known cause. This sample comprises 150,000 to 200,000 clones, 85% to 90% of them detected only once. Of the sample, 0.58% is held by the ten largest clones. Sequencing used peripheral blood. The receptor source for this set is a man between 60 and 70 years old with COVID-19, enrolled during active disease.

The chain is built from TRBV27 and TRBJ2-4; 8 bases fit TRBD1. Germline lookup yields CDR1 MNHEY and CDR2 SMNVEV (reference sequence). The V and J ends lost 5 bases and 1 base, in that order; junction bases with no gene match: 7. The CDR3 has 16 residues. CDR3 bases: TGTGCCAGCAGTCTCCGGACAGGGCAGGCCAAAAACATTCAGTACTTC. Translated, it gives CASSLRTGQAKNIQYF.

V and J are TRBV27 and TRBJ2-7, with D maybe TRBD1 (5 bases). Per germline, CDR1 MNHEY and CDR2 SMNVEV (reference sequence). The length of the CDR3 is 14 residues. V was shortened by 2 bases and J by 2 bases, with 10 bases between the two germline ends. The CDR3 DNA reads TGTGCCAGCAGTTTAGTCCCAGGGACCTACGAGCAGTACTTC. It is translated as CASSLVPGTYEQYF.

This clone was observed a single time. The chain carries TRBV27 and TRBJ1-3, with 8 bases lining up with TRBD1. The CDR3 is 15 residues long. The V gene end was trimmed by 2 bases and the J gene end by 4 bases; junction bases not matched to a gene: 4. The germline gives CDR1 MNHEY, CDR2 SMNVEV (reference sequence). In DNA form, the CDR3 reads TGTGCCAGCAGTTTACTCGGACAGGGAGGAAACACCATATATTTT. Its protein product is CASSLLGQGGNTIYF.

The chain recombines TRBV12-5 with TRBJ2-1, with 15 bases matching TRBD2. This CDR3 has 16 residues. V gave up 4 bases and J gave up 9 bases; unmatched junction bases: 7. CDR1 and CDR2 (germline): LGHNT, FRNRAP. CDR3 region: CASGSGLAGGHGEQFF. CDR3 in DNA: TGTGCTAGTGGTTCCGGACTAGCGGGGGGGCATGGTGAGCAGTTCTTC.

The gene calls are TRBV6-1 and TRBJ1-1; TRBD1 is a possible D gene (6 bases). Trimming left V 4 bases short and J 5 bases short, with 23 bases between. The CDR3 totals 17 residues. The V gene's germline CDR1 is MNHNS and CDR2 SASEGT. Written as DNA, the CDR3 is TGTGCCAGCAGTGCCTCGGCTCTACAGGGTCGGGCGACTGAAGCTTTCTTT. Amino acids: CASSASALQGRATEAFF.

The rearrangement links TRBV9 to TRBJ2-7; 10 bases match TRBD1. Losses at the gene ends were 3 bases for V and 0 bases for J; bases not matched to a gene: 3. Germline loops: CDR1 SGDLS, CDR2 YYNGEE. The CDR3 spans 15 residues. DNA of the CDR3: TGTGCCAGCAGCGAGGGACAGGGGAGCTCCTACGAGCAGTACTTC. It is translated as CASSEGQGSSYEQYF.

The chain recombines TRBV6-5 with TRBJ1-1; D may be TRBD1 (5 bases). CDR3 length: 15 amino acids. The V gene's germline CDR1 is MNHEY and CDR2 SVGAGI. V shed 2 bases and J shed 3 bases, with 13 bases lying between them. This CDR3 is CASSYETGKYTEAFF. The CDR3 nucleotides are TGTGCCAGCAGTTACGAAACAGGAAAGTACACTGAAGCTTTCTTT.

The CDR3 protein is CASSGGGPNQPQHF. The CDR3 DNA reads as TGTGCCAGCAGCGGGGGGGGACCAAATCAGCCCCAGCATTTT. The V and J genes are TRBV6-5 and TRBJ1-5; D might be TRBD1 (5 bases). From germline, CDR1 is MNHEY and CDR2 SVGAGI. With 6 bases removed from V and 4 bases from J, the gap between germline ends came to 13 bases. The CDR3 extends over 14 amino acids.

V is TRBV4-3 and J is TRBJ2-3; TRBD1 is a possible D gene (6 bases). V was trimmed by 1 base and J by 0 bases, leaving 14 bases between them. Germline V lookup: CDR1 LGHNA, CDR2 YSLEER. This CDR3 has 17 residues. The CDR3 spells CASSQVGAQGSTDTQYF. The CDR3 DNA sequence: TGCGCCAGCAGCCAAGTCGGGGCACAGGGCAGCACAGATACGCAGTATTTT.

This chain links TRBV27 with TRBJ2-3; 7 nucleotides align to TRBD2. J was trimmed by 6 bases and V by 6 bases; bases with no gene match: 9. Germline V gives CDR1 MNHEY, CDR2 SMNVEV (reference sequence). The CDR3 is made up of 14 amino acids. The CDR3 region is CASRRGELSDTQYF. CDR3 bases: TGTGCCAGCAGACGGGGGGAACTTTCTGATACGCAGTATTTT.

This clone was found once. The CDR3 DNA sequence: TGCGCCAGCAGCCCTCCGGGTGATGGCTACACCTTC. It is translated as CASSPPGDGYTF. This chain connects TRBV5-1 to TRBJ1-2; D gene ambiguous. V was pared by 4 bases and J by 6 bases, with 10 bases between. Germline V gene data show CDR1 as SGHRS and CDR2 as YFSETQ. CDR3 length: 12 amino acids. The full variable domain, with the rest looked up from reference TRBV5-1 and TRBJ1-2, is KAGVTQTPRYLIKTRGQQVTLSCSPISGHRSVSWYQQTPGQGLQFLFEYFSETQRNKGNFPGRFSGRQFSNSRSEMNVSTLELGDSALYLCASSPPGDGYTFGSGTRLTVV.

The CDR3 protein is CASSPYRPGQGDQPQHF. CDR3 DNA: TGTGCCAGCTCACCCTACCGGCCGGGACAGGGAGACCAGCCCCAGCATTTT. The rearrangement links TRBV18 to TRBJ1-5; TRBD1 agrees at 9 bases. The junction had 13 bases not matched to a gene; V was cut back by 3 bases and J by 7 bases. This CDR3 has 17 residues. Germline V gene lookup returns CDR1 KGHSH and CDR2 LQKENI. Supplemented by reference TRBV18 and TRBJ1-5, the full variable domain reads NAGVMQNPRHLVRRRGQEARLRCSPMKGHSHVYWYRQLPEEGLKFMVYLQKENIIDESGMPKERFSAEFPKEGPSILRIQQVVRGDSAAYFCASSPYRPGQGDQPQHFGDGTRLSIL.

The chain joins TRBV5-1 to TRBJ1-1; TRBD1 agrees at 8 bases. The CDR3 totals 15 residues. The V and J ends lost 5 bases and 1 base, in that order; junction bases with no gene match: 7. From germline, CDR1 is SGHRS and CDR2 YFSETQ. DNA of the CDR3: TGCGCCAGCAGTCACGGACAGGGCAAGAACACTGAAGCTTTCTTT. Translation: CASSHGQGKNTEAFF.

The V gene is TRBV29-1, the J gene TRBJ2-3; TRBD2 matches 8 bases. This CDR3 is 15 amino acids long. The junction had 10 bases not matched to a gene; V was cut back by 6 bases and J by 2 bases. Germline assignment: CDR1 SQVTM and CDR2 ANQGSEA. CDR3 bases: TGCAGCGTATCTCGACTAGCGCCGATCACAGATACGCAGTATTTT. Translating gives CSVSRLAPITDTQYF.

The CDR3 loop is CASSQVAGSNTGELFF. In nucleotides, the CDR3 is TGTGCCAGCAGCCAAGTTGCGGGGTCGAACACCGGGGAGCTGTTTTTT. The chain employs TRBV3-1 (or the pseudogene TRBV3-2) and TRBJ2-2, with D tentatively TRBD2 (6 bases). Trimming removed 1 base at V and 0 bases at J, with 9 bases between. CDR1 and CDR2 (germline): LGHDT, YNNKEL (reference sequence). The CDR3 has 16 amino acids.

This clone has a single count. The genes are TRBV2 and TRBJ1-6, with 8 nucleotides matching TRBD1. Germline V gene lookup returns CDR1 SNHLY and CDR2 FYNNEI. Trimming at V came to 6 bases and at J to 5 bases, leaving 6 bases not matched to a gene. The CDR3 runs to 15 residues. CDR3 residues: CASRAPGQDNSPLHF. In DNA, the CDR3 is TGTGCCAGCAGGGCCCCGGGACAGGATAATTCACCCCTCCACTTT.

This clone has only one observation. The rearrangement links TRBV9 to TRBJ2-7; the D is unclear. This CDR3 contains 14 residues. The ends were cut back, 0 bases at V and 1 base at J, with 8 bases in the middle. Germline CDR1 reads SGDLS; CDR2 reads YYNGEE. CDR3 sequence reads: CASSVVGTSYEQYF. The DNA of the CDR3 is TGTGCCAGCAGCGTAGTTGGTACTTCCTACGAGCAGTACTTC.

The V call is TRBV28, the J call TRBJ2-7, with 8 bases that match TRBD1. The V and J ends lost 2 bases and 5 bases, in that order; junction bases with no gene match: 5. The length of the CDR3 is 14 residues. CDR1 is MDHEN, CDR2 SYDVKM, per germline. The CDR3 DNA follows: TGTGCCAGCAGTTTAAGACAGGGGAACGACGAGCAGTACTTC. Translating gives CASSLRQGNDEQYF.

This clone was seen more than once but under ten times. The chain recombines TRBV5-1 with TRBJ2-7; 8 bases are a match to TRBD1. Germline assignment: CDR1 SGHRS and CDR2 YFSETQ. The V and J ends lost 2 bases and 4 bases, in that order; junction bases with no gene match: 8. This CDR3 contains 15 residues. In DNA form, the CDR3 reads TGCGCCAGCAGCTTTTCGTTGGACAGGGCTTACGAGCAGTACTTC. It specifies CASSFSLDRAYEQYF.

The chain links TRBV7-9 to TRBJ2-1; D might be TRBD1 (7 bases). Germline CDR1 reads SEHNR; CDR2 reads FQNEAQ (reference sequence). This CDR3 is 14 amino acids long. Deletions cut 5 bases from V and 6 bases from J, with 14 bases between. CDR3 protein: CASSPQGDFNEQFF. In DNA, the CDR3 is TGTGCCAGCAGCCCTCAGGGGGACTTCAATGAGCAGTTCTTC.

This chain connects TRBV3-1 (or the pseudogene TRBV3-2) to TRBJ2-7, with TRBD2 matching 13 bases. CDR3 length equals 14 residues. The germline gives CDR1 LGHDT, CDR2 YNNKEL (reference sequence). Unmatched junction bases numbered 2, after V lost 4 bases and J lost 5 bases. The DNA of the CDR3 is TGTGCCAGCAGCCCCGGACTAGCGGGAGACGAGCAGTACTTC. Encoded protein: CASSPGLAGDEQYF.

The V gene is TRBV7-2, the J gene TRBJ1-6; D might be TRBD1 (5 bases). In germline, CDR1 is SGHTA, CDR2 FQGNSA. This CDR3 comprises 17 residues. Trimming cost V 1 base and J 2 bases, with 12 bases left between them. CDR3 coding DNA: TGTGCCAGCAGCTTAGGGGGGGTAGGGACCTATAATTCACCCCTCCACTTT. Its translation is CASSLGGVGTYNSPLHF.

This clone was seen a single time. The chain joins TRBV5-1 to TRBJ1-6; 7 bases fit TRBD1. V was clipped by 0 bases and J by 7 bases; unmatched bases: 10. Looked up from germline, CDR1 is SGHRS and CDR2 is YFSETQ. The CDR3 sequence is 17 residues long. Here the CDR3 reads CASSLVLPGQQNSPLHF. The CDR3 DNA follows: TGCGCCAGCAGCTTGGTCCTTCCGGGACAGCAAAATTCACCCCTCCACTTT. Looking up the rest from reference TRBV5-1 and TRBJ1-6 gives the full variable domain: KAGVTQTPRYLIKTRGQQVTLSCSPISGHRSVSWYQQTPGQGLQFLFEYFSETQRNKGNFPGRFSGRQFSNSRSEMNVSTLELGDSALYLCASSLVLPGQQNSPLHFGNGTRLTVT.

In regard to this clone: Mismatch with germline at one junction end may stem from a read error. The V and J genes are TRBV13 and TRBJ1-6, with 8 nucleotides matching TRBD1. CDR3 length: 16 residues. Germline lookup yields CDR1 PRHDT and CDR2 FYEKMQ (reference sequence). CDR3 amino acids: CAGSLRRTGYNSPLHF. The DNA for the CDR3 is TGTGCCGGCAGCTTGAGAAGGACAGGGTATAATTCACCCCTCCACTTT.